Detailed here is one TCR beta chain. Its antigen is currently not known. Base qualities are not at hand, and no much larger clone is one base apart. Using the deep immunoSEQ assay, multiplex PCR amplified TCR CDR3 regions from genomic DNA. For each cell subset, the extracted genomic DNA was distributed evenly across all wells of several immunoSEQ 96-well plates, and each plate served as one replicate. Each replicate PCR for sorted subsets received roughly 0.2 ug genomic DNA, equal to about 30,000 T cell genomes. Purified libraries were measured with a Qubit 3.0 fluorometer, size-checked on a Bioanalyzer 2100, and measured again with the KAPA Library Quantification kit. Each immunoSEQ 96-well plate was sequenced on its own single-read 150-cycle Illumina NextSeq 550 flow cell. As for how the authors treated the data: Because the immunoSEQ output included only junctional sequences and no quality scores, the filtering could not be the same as the filtering used for full-length reads. To assign V/J genes and CDR3, sequences were annotated against IMGT germline references using PyIR, a Python wrapper for IgBLAST v1.9. Reads with weak V/J assignments (E-value above 1e-6), missing CDR3, stop codons, out-of-frame junctions, or ambiguous translated residues were removed. V3J clonotypes were defined as sequences sharing the same inferred V gene, J gene, and CDR3 amino acid sequence. The percentage overlap between two repertoires was calculated by dividing the number of shared unique clonotypes by the size of the smaller repertoire. Richness of each repertoire was evaluated using RTK rarefaction, the Chao1 estimator, and Recon v2.1 estimates of unobserved clonotypes. For all TCRbeta clonotypes obtained by the gDNA method from a handful of donors, generation probabilities were computed with OLGA. TCRdb stores this immuneACCESS table with in-frame sequences only. Part of the clones is absent; in the studies checked, under half of the shortfall reflects unresolved V genes, and no reason is known for the rest. The V and J calls and clone size are taken from that table; D and trimming were inferred from the DNA. This sample holds about 1 million clones; under 80% were observed only once. About 1.5% of the sample is in the top ten clones.

CDR3 length: 16 amino acids, cysteine to phenylalanine. The kept DNA is CDR3 alone, 48 bases in frame from the first base. Trimming accounts for 6 bases at V and 7 bases at J, while the number of junction bases matched to no gene is 13. Reading the germline V gene gives CDR1 SGHTA and CDR2 FQGNSA. These data belong to a study of shared clonotypes between healthy human individuals (dated by TCRdb to the early 2020s). With respect to the entire study: Three men and a couple of women, aged 18 to 49 years, made up the cohort. Blood TCR repertoires of 5 or 6 healthy adults were deeply sequenced to estimate repertoire size and the extent of clonotype sharing between individuals. For each donor, three plates each were used for CD4 naive and CD4 memory, two plates were used for CD8 naive, and one plate was used for CD8 memory. Per donor, leukapheresis produced somewhere between about 0.94 and 9 billion PBMCs. To increase sequencing depth and limit assay-specific biases, different laboratories used diverse techniques to prepare libraries and sequence TCR repertoires. What the study reported, not specific to this receptor: Compared with non-shared clonotypes, the clonotypes found in all four sorted-subset donors had higher generation probabilities. The genetic and exposure-history diversity represented was limited by the small number of donors. Across a handful of donors, roughly 5.1% of naive CD4, more than 3% of naive CD8, under 2.5% of memory CD4, and about 0.4% of memory CD8 clonotypes were shared. Sampling was restricted to blood, and TCR repertoires in tissue are likely to differ from TCR repertoires in blood. Based on pairwise subsampling, the degree of clonotype sharing among donors was expected to be affected by sequencing depth. Naive subsets generally had larger estimated clonotype richness than memory subsets did. Incomplete sequencing was indicated by rarefaction of sorted-subset datasets, despite the large sequencing depth.

The donors were healthy, HIV-negative adults with no recently reported acute infections or vaccinations. All donors were Caucasian adults living in Nashville, Tennessee, USA. Magnetic negative selection was used to enrich CD4+ T cells, after which naive cells were positively selected on CD45RA and the negative fraction became the memory subset. Blood was obtained by leukapheresis, after which PBMCs were separated by Ficoll-Histopaque density gradient centrifugation and cryopreserved in liquid nitrogen vapor phase. Analytical flow cytometry was used to check the purity and quantity of every magnetically sorted T cell population. Genomic DNA was isolated from every sorted fraction and measured by UV absorbance on a Nanodrop 2000c.

The TCR originated in a man aged 18 to 30 in good health. The sequenced sample consisted of memory CD4+ T cells sorted from blood. Sample cell subset or site, as interpreted from the label and publication: CD45RA-negative fraction. This sequence uses TRBV7-2 and TRBJ1-2; 11 of the junction bases match TRBD1. At the DNA level, the sequence is TGTGCCAGCAGAGAACCCGGGACAGGGGGTCTGGGTGGCTACACCTTC. Its product reads: CASREPGTGGLGGYTF.